This entry describes one T cell receptor (beta chain). Its antigen has not been determined. No clone much larger than this one lies a single base away; base qualities are absent. These data are taken from a study of blood T cell repertoires in COVID-19 (TCRdb year 2020). About the study as a whole: Collaborator samples came from the United States, Italy and Spain and covered acute and convalescent phases of COVID-19. The prospective study material was composed of cDNA or gDNA derived from T cells, B-cell-depleted T cells, or PBMCs. The samples were drawn from two sources: the first 160 participants of the ongoing ImmuneRACE study, and fewer than 1,500 subjects contributed by 6 global collaborators. The dataset comprised deeply sampled blood TCRbeta repertoires from subjects exposed to, actively infected with, or recovered from COVID-19. Where available, HLA class I and class II types were obtained from metadata supplied by the sample provider rather than from assay-based typing. The repertoires were released in a freely available public database intended as a resource for research on the immune response to SARS-CoV-2. Sample metadata almost always included a de-identified subject ID, COVID-19 status, age in years and sex.

Study-wide conclusions, independent of this receptor: The quantity of clinical and demographic metadata differed by source and by participant and was supplied without curation.

Whole blood was collected in K2EDTA tubes by collaborating institutions according to the institutions' own protocols. For TCRbeta analysis, collaborator samples were shipped as frozen whole blood, as isolated PBMCs, or as DNA extracted from either sample type. TCRbeta CDR3 regions were amplified from genomic DNA by means of the immunoSEQ Assay, a bias-controlled multiplex PCR. On the authors' methods: Nucleated cell counts per sample were estimated from amplification of reference gene primers within the assay. To quantify the absolute abundance of each unique TCRbeta CDR3 rearrangement, sequence reads were collapsed and filtered. For each sample, productive Simpson clonality was calculated as the square root of Simpson's diversity index across productive rearrangements. As stored in TCRdb, this immuneACCESS dataset retains in-frame rearrangements with V and J assigned. A fraction of the clones does not appear; measured against another copy, unresolved V genes explain less than half of the discrepancy, and the remainder lacks a known reason. V and J calls and clone size are given by that table; D and trimming were obtained from the DNA. This sample is represented by 70,000 or so clones; 79% of them were singletons. In total, the top ten clones hold 16% of the sample.

The TCR comes from a man aged 60 to 75 with acute or convalescent COVID-19. The sequenced sample consisted of peripheral blood.

The CDR3 region has the sequence CASSSTGYNEQFF. In nucleotides, the sequence is TGTGCCAGCAGCTCCACAGGTTACAATGAGCAGTTCTTC. The rearrangement combines TRBV6-5 with TRBJ2-1, and TRBD1 may be the D gene, going by 5 matching bases. Looking up the germline V gene yields CDR1 MNHEY and CDR2 SVGAGI. V is cut by 6 bases and J by 4 bases, and the space between the germline ends is 10 bases. The cysteine opens and the phenylalanine closes a CDR3 of 13 amino acids. The DNA shown is the 39-base CDR3, in frame from base 1.